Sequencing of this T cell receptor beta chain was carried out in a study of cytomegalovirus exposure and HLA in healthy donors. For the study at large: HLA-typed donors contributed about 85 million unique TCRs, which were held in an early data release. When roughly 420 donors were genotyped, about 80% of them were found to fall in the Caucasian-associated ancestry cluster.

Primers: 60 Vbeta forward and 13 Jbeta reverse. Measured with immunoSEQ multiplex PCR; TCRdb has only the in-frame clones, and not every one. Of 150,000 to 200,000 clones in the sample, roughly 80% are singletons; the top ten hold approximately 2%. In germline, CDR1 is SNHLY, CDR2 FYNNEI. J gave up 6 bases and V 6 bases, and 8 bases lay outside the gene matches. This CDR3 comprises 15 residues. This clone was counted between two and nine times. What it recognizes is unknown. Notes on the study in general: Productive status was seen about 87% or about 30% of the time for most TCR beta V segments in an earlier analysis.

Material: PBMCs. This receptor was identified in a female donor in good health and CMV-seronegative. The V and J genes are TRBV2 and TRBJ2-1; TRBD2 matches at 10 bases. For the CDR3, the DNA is TGTGCCAGCAGGTTGGGGCTAGCGGGGGTCAATGAGCAGTTCTTC. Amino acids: CASRLGLAGVNEQFF.